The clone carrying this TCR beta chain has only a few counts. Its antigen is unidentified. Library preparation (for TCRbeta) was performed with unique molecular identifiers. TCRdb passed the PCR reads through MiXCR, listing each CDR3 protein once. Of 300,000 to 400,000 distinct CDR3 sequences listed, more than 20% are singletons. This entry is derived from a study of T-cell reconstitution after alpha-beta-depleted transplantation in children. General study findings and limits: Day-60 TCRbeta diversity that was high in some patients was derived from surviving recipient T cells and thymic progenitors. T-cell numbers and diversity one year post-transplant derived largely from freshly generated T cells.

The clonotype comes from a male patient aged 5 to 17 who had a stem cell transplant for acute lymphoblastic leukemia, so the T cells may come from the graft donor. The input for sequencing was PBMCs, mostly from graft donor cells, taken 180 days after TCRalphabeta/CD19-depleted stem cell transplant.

This chain's CDR3 is CASSPFTGGRRNEQYF. The CDR3 DNA follows: TGTGCCAGCTCACCATTTACAGGGGGGCGTCGGAACGAGCAGTACTTC. This rearrangement joins TRBV18 to TRBJ2-7; 8 bases are shared with TRBD1. The CDR3 spans 16 residues. Trimming at V came to 2 bases and at J to 5 bases, leaving 11 bases not matched to a gene. Germline V lookup: CDR1 KGHSH, CDR2 LQKENI.